These 6 T cell receptor beta chains were sequenced from one sample in a study of blood T cell repertoires in COVID-19. Profiling relied on immunoSEQ multiplex PCR, and the TCRdb table lists in-frame clones only, not all of them. The table has about 160,000 clones, about 88% seen once; the top ten hold roughly 5%. What was sequenced was peripheral blood. Source of these receptors: a woman in her 50s with COVID-19, enrolled during active disease.

This clone was observed once. The chain joins TRBV4-1 to TRBJ2-7, with 12 positions matching TRBD2. The germline gives CDR1 MGHRA, CDR2 YSYEKL. CDR3 length equals 17 residues. J lost 5 bases, V lost 5 bases, and 13 bases had no gene match. The CDR3 spells CASSTRTSGVKTHEQYF. DNA for the CDR3: TGCGCCAGCAGCACCCGGACTAGCGGGGTAAAAACCCACGAGCAGTACTTC.

The rearrangement joins TRBV28 to TRBJ1-6, with 8 bases fitting TRBD1. The length of the CDR3 is 17 residues. Germline V CDR1 and CDR2: MDHEN, SYDVKM. The J segment lost 5 bases and the V segment lost 2 bases, leaving 8 bases of the junction unmatched. The CDR3 sequence is CASSLNRGETNNSPLHF. The CDR3 nucleotides are TGTGCCAGCAGTTTAAACAGGGGGGAAACAAATAATTCACCCCTCCACTTT.

Only one count was recorded for this clone. The rearrangement joins TRBV3-1 (or the pseudogene TRBV3-2) to TRBJ2-7; D is undetermined. Trimming cost V 3 bases and J 0 bases, with 12 bases left between them. The CDR3 totals 15 residues. Germline CDR1 and CDR2: LGHDT and YNNKEL (reference sequence). CDR3 bases: TGTGCCAGCAGCCAGTCAGAGGTTAGCTCCTACGAGCAGTACTTC. It specifies CASSQSEVSSYEQYF.

This chain connects TRBV7-3 to TRBJ2-3; D may be TRBD2 (5 bases). Germline lookup yields CDR1 SGHTA and CDR2 FQGTGA. V lost 2 bases to trimming and J lost 2 bases, with 11 bases between them. This CDR3 comprises 15 residues. In DNA, the CDR3 is TGTGCCAGCAGCTTACAAGCGGCCTCCACAGATACGCAGTATTTT. Translated: CASSLQAASTDTQYF.

The chain recombines TRBV10-1 with TRBJ1-2; 8 bases are shared with TRBD1. This CDR3 is built from 14 residues. Germline V CDR1 and CDR2: WNHNN, SYGVQD (reference sequence). Germline trimming cut 6 bases from V and 2 bases from J; bases unmatched to any gene: 5. The CDR3 loop reads CASRRGTGNYGYTF. In DNA form, the CDR3 reads TGCGCCAGCAGGAGGGGGACAGGAAACTATGGCTACACCTTC.

The J gene is TRBJ2-7, the V gene TRBV6-6; perhaps TRBD2 as D (5 bases). Germline assignment: CDR1 MNHNY and CDR2 SVGAGI (reference sequence). The V end lost 7 bases, the J end lost 5 bases, and 12 bases lay between the germline ends. The CDR3 is made up of 12 amino acids. The CDR3 sequence is CASKTGKDEQYF. The DNA for the CDR3 is TGTGCCAGCAAAACCGGGAAGGACGAGCAGTACTTC.